Reported below is one T cell receptor beta chain. The antigen remains undetermined. A second PCR of about 7 to 12 cycles used a sample-barcoded 5' primer and a J-beta primer mix. A minimum of 2.5 million CDR3-containing paired-end reads was obtained for each sample. TCRdb reprocessed the 5' RACE reads via MiXCR and lists one record per CDR3 protein. This table holds 800,000 to 950,000 distinct CDR3 sequences, almost 30% found once. Trimming cost V 3 bases and J 7 bases, with 10 bases left between them. CDR1 is DFQATT, CDR2 SNEGSKA, per germline (reference sequence). CDR3 length: 12 amino acids. Investigators took about 10 milliliters of peripheral blood from every donor. This sample was included in a study of blood T cells in healthy people across ages. Points from the study as a whole: Estimated diversity across one million T cells was deemed an underestimate.

The same sample was also studied in work on T cells of mothers and their children. As reported in that work: RNA was extracted, and all of it went into cDNA synthesis at about 1.5 ug per 15 ul.

This chain connects TRBV20-1 to TRBJ1-5, with D possibly being TRBD1 (5 bases). What was sequenced was blood. The sequence was obtained from a woman between 40 and 55 years old in good health. The CDR3 is CSARGGSQPQHF. CDR3 DNA: TGCAGTGCTAGGGGGGGGAGCCAGCCCCAGCATTTT.